This TCR beta chain comes out of a study of OX40 agonist ivuxolimab in advanced cancers. Study in general: Three patients, one with hepatocellular carcinoma and two with cutaneous melanoma, achieved partial responses.

The V gene's germline CDR1 is MNHNS and CDR2 SASEGT. The CDR3 extends over 9 amino acids. V lost 2 bases and J 12 bases, leaving 4 bases between the germline ends. A single count supports this clone. Its specificity is not known. Findings and limits, study-wide: At doses 0.1 to 3.0 mg/kg, CD4+ and CD8+ clones expanded.

Method: immunoSEQ multiplex PCR; TCRdb's copy keeps in-frame clones and lacks some. The table records 10,000 or so clones, 78% of them present only once. The material sequenced was CD4+ or CD8+ T cells sorted from blood, taken in a trial of the OX40 agonist ivuxolimab. The receptor was derived from an adult with an advanced solid tumor such as melanoma, head and neck, liver or kidney cancer. The V call is TRBV6-1, the J call TRBJ1-2; D gene ambiguous. Written as DNA, the CDR3 is TGTGCCAGCAGTGAATGGGACACCTTC. This sequence encodes CASSEWDTF.